Listed below are T cell receptor beta chains from one sample, sequenced in a study of vaccination and CD4 T cells after COVID-19. One entry per CDR3 protein, called by TCRdb with MiXCR from the PCR reads. Of roughly 22,000 distinct CDR3 sequences detected, roughly 33% appear once; the ten largest clones hold under 15%. These receptors are not linked to any known antigen. Sample: cultured CD4+ T cells from blood. Receptors were obtained from a human donor with COVID-19. Both conserved end residues are part of each CDR3. The D gene is left open where the match is weak. Only some rows state a clone size, as once, few, many or a class for expanded clones.

d_call j_call clone_size v_call cdr3_length cdr3_aa cdr3_nt
TRBD1 TRBJ1-2 - TRBV6-1 16 CASISADRGRIYGYTF TGTGCCAGCATATCGGCAGACAGGGGCCGGATCTATGGCTACACCTTC
TRBD1 TRBJ1-2 - TRBV27 13 CASRPTGGYGYTF TGTGCCAGCAGGCCTACAGGGGGCTATGGCTACACCTTC
- TRBJ1-4 - TRBV18 13 CASSVKGNEKLFF TGTGCCAGCTCAGTTAAGGGTAATGAAAAACTGTTTTTT
- TRBJ1-4 - TRBV2 15 CASSNFQMTNEKLFF TGTGCCAGCAGCAACTTCCAGATGACTAATGAAAAACTGTTTTTT
TRBD1 TRBJ1-2 - TRBV5-6 17 CASSIETGLNTVYGYTF TGTGCCAGCAGCATCGAGACAGGGCTAAATACAGTCTATGGCTACACCTTC
TRBD1 TRBJ1-5 few TRBV6-2/TRBV6-3 15 CASLTGARSNQPQHF TGTGCCAGTCTGACAGGGGCCCGAAGCAATCAGCCCCAGCATTTT
TRBD2 TRBJ2-3 few TRBV19 15 CASMSWGTSPDTQYF TGTGCCAGTATGTCATGGGGGACTAGCCCAGATACGCAGTATTTT
- TRBJ2-7 - TRBV2 13 CASSPTGGGEQYF TGTGCCAGCAGCCCAACAGGGGGAGGGGAGCAGTACTTC
- TRBJ1-4 - TRBV20-1 15 CSARTAEGTNEKLFF TGCAGTGCTAGGACGGCGGAGGGGACTAATGAAAAACTGTTTTTT
- TRBJ1-2 few TRBV6-2/TRBV6-3 15 CASSYSKAQGYGYTF TGTGCCAGCAGTTACTCGAAGGCCCAGGGCTATGGCTACACCTTC
- TRBJ2-6 - TRBV4-3 15 CASSLTVSGANVLTF TGCGCCAGCAGCCTGACAGTTTCTGGGGCCAACGTCCTGACTTTC
- TRBJ1-4 - TRBV15 18 CATSRANVGLLIVEKLFF TGTGCCACCAGCAGAGCTAACGTGGGACTGCTCATTGTTGAAAAACTGTTTTTT
TRBD1 TRBJ2-4 few TRBV24-1 15 CAWDRGRGVPNIQYF TGTGCGTGGGACAGGGGGAGAGGTGTGCCGAACATTCAGTACTTC
- TRBJ1-1 - TRBV2 10 CASSWTEAFF TGTGCCAGCAGTTGGACTGAAGCTTTCTTT
- TRBJ2-5 few TRBV15 14 CATSFTLGQETQYF TGTGCCACCAGCTTCACCTTGGGGCAAGAGACCCAGTACTTC
- TRBJ1-1 - TRBV29-1 12 CSVDRRDTEAFF TGCAGCGTTGACCGCAGGGACACTGAAGCTTTCTTT
- TRBJ2-2 few TRBV7-3 16 CASSLGGRSNTGELFF TGTGCCAGCAGCTTAGGGGGAAGGTCGAACACCGGGGAGCTGTTTTTT
TRBD1 TRBJ1-1 large TRBV5-1 13 CASSFETGTEAFF TGCGCCAGCAGCTTCGAGACAGGGACTGAAGCTTTCTTT
- TRBJ2-5 few TRBV19 13 CASSMGWAETQYF TGTGCCAGTAGTATGGGGTGGGCGGAGACCCAGTACTTC
- TRBJ1-3 - TRBV10-3 12 CAISESPGTIYF TGTGCCATCAGTGAGTCGCCCGGCACCATATATTTT
TRBD1 TRBJ2-4 - TRBV12-3/TRBV12-4 14 CASIPTGEENIQYF TGTGCCAGCATCCCGACAGGGGAGGAAAACATTCAGTACTTC
- TRBJ1-1 - TRBV5-1 15 CASSLEGRTLVSAFF TGCGCCAGCAGCTTGGAGGGCCGGACCCTCGTATCGGCTTTCTTT
- TRBJ1-6 - TRBV5-4 19 CASSSTGLSSYSYNSPLHF TGTGCCAGCAGCTCTACAGGATTATCCTCCTACTCCTATAATTCACCCCTCCACTTT
- TRBJ2-6 few TRBV12-3/TRBV12-4 15 CASSLGAPGANVLTF TGTGCCAGCAGTTTGGGGGCGCCCGGGGCCAACGTCCTGACTTTC
- TRBJ2-3 few TRBV7-9 15 CASSFGDGVLYTQYF TGTGCCAGCAGCTTTGGGGACGGAGTTTTATATACGCAGTATTTT
TRBD1 TRBJ1-1 - TRBV7-2 15 CASSSRGLWGTEAFF TGTGCCAGCAGCTCAAGGGGGCTGTGGGGCACTGAAGCTTTCTTT
TRBD2 TRBJ2-5 - TRBV2 16 CASSEFGTSVQETQYF TGTGCCAGCAGTGAATTCGGGACTAGCGTCCAAGAGACCCAGTACTTC
TRBD1 TRBJ2-2 - TRBV12-3/TRBV12-4 15 CASSSGQGRTGELFF TGTGCCAGCAGTTCAGGACAGGGACGGACCGGGGAGCTGTTTTTT
TRBD1 TRBJ2-2 - TRBV6-2/TRBV6-3 17 CASSSTGTGRATGERFF TGTGCCAGCAGTTCTACCGGGACAGGGCGCGCCACCGGGGAGCGGTTTTTT
- TRBJ2-2 few TRBV15 16 CATSRDRRDNTGELFF TGTGCCACCAGCAGAGATAGGAGGGACAACACCGGGGAGCTGTTTTTT
TRBD1 TRBJ2-1 - TRBV12-3/TRBV12-4 15 CASSSGQGADNEQFF TGTGCCAGCAGTTCGGGACAGGGTGCCGACAATGAGCAGTTCTTC
- TRBJ1-4 - TRBV6-2/TRBV6-3 15 CASSDNPPANEKLFF TGTGCCAGCAGTGACAATCCCCCGGCTAATGAAAAACTGTTTTTT
- TRBJ1-6 - TRBV21-1 12 CASIGGVSPLHF TGTGCCAGCATAGGGGGGGTTTCACCCCTCCACTTT
- TRBJ2-7 - TRBV5-6 16 CASSFWSGTSSYEQYF TGTGCCAGCAGCTTTTGGTCCGGGACTTCCTCCTACGAGCAGTACTTC
TRBD1 TRBJ1-1 - TRBV6-1 13 CASRNTGDTEAFF TGTGCCAGCAGGAATACAGGGGACACTGAAGCTTTCTTT
- TRBJ1-6 - TRBV6-4 17 CASSGGLPSSYDSPLHF TGTGCCAGCAGTGGCGGGCTGCCGAGCTCCTATGATTCACCCCTCCACTTT
- TRBJ2-2 - TRBV28 15 CASSSPPANTGELFF TGTGCCAGCAGTTCCCCCCCCGCGAACACCGGGGAGCTGTTTTTT
- TRBJ2-7 - TRBV6-1 17 CASSRKTSGTFAYEQYF TGTGCCAGCAGCCGAAAGACCTCCGGGACATTCGCCTACGAGCAGTACTTC
- TRBJ1-5 few TRBV6-1 16 CASSRKGPSPNQPQHF TGTGCCAGCAGTCGCAAGGGGCCTTCTCCCAATCAGCCCCAGCATTTT
- TRBJ1-2 - TRBV5-8 15 CASSYSGRSSYGYTF TGTGCCAGCAGCTACTCGGGCAGATCTTCCTATGGCTACACCTTC
TRBD1 TRBJ1-2 - TRBV5-6 13 CASRRQGAGGYTF TGTGCCAGCAGAAGACAGGGGGCGGGCGGCTACACCTTC
- TRBJ2-3 - TRBV12-5 13 CASGPRGTDTQYF TGTGCTAGTGGTCCCCGCGGCACAGATACGCAGTATTTT
TRBD1 TRBJ2-7 few TRBV15 15 CATSSLQGAVYEQYF TGTGCCACCAGCAGTTTACAGGGGGCTGTGTACGAGCAGTACTTC
- TRBJ1-2 - TRBV6-1 16 CASSGDQGARGYGYTF TGTGCCAGCAGTGGGGATCAGGGAGCTCGCGGCTATGGCTACACCTTC
- TRBJ2-3 - TRBV11-2 14 CASAGLATGDTQYF TGTGCCAGCGCCGGCCTAGCGACGGGAGATACGCAGTATTTT
- TRBJ2-1 - TRBV7-8 13 CASKKGSYNEQFF TGTGCCAGCAAAAAAGGCTCCTACAATGAGCAGTTCTTC
TRBD1 TRBJ1-1 few TRBV5-1 14 CASSSTGGITEAFF TGCGCCAGCAGCAGCACAGGGGGCATCACTGAAGCTTTCTTT
- TRBJ2-6 - TRBV6-5 18 CASSYSLIGSSGANVLTF TGTGCCAGCAGTTACTCGTTAATTGGGAGCTCTGGGGCCAACGTCCTGACTTTC
- TRBJ1-2 few TRBV6-1 13 CATDGGAVNGYTF TGTGCCACCGATGGGGGGGCAGTCAATGGCTACACCTTC
- TRBJ1-5 - TRBV2 14 CASRGTASNQPQHF TGTGCCAGCAGGGGGACGGCTAGCAATCAGCCCCAGCATTTT
- TRBJ1-2 - TRBV20-1 14 CSANPQATNYGYTF TGCAGTGCTAATCCGCAGGCTACTAACTATGGCTACACCTTC
TRBD2 TRBJ2-4 - TRBV6-1 18 CASSETSGGFATKNIQYF TGTGCCAGCAGTGAAACTAGCGGGGGTTTTGCGACCAAAAACATTCAGTACTTC
- TRBJ2-3 - TRBV10-1 13 CASRRLVEDTQYF TGCGCCAGCAGAAGGCTAGTGGAGGATACGCAGTATTTT
- TRBJ1-6 - TRBV5-6 14 CASSLERGGSPLHF TGTGCCAGCAGCTTGGAAAGGGGAGGTTCACCCCTCCACTTT
TRBD2 TRBJ2-7 few TRBV6-1 15 CASRLAGVHSYEQYF TGTGCCAGCAGACTAGCGGGGGTTCACTCCTACGAGCAGTACTTC
- TRBJ2-2 - TRBV7-7 13 CASSTRESGELFF TGTGCTAGCAGCACTAGGGAGTCCGGGGAGCTGTTTTTT
- TRBJ2-3 few TRBV19 15 CASRLAGLGGDTQYF TGTGCCAGTAGGCTAGCGGGCCTAGGGGGCGATACGCAGTATTTT
- TRBJ2-7 - TRBV20-1 12 CSAKLGSYEQYF TGCAGTGCTAAACTTGGCAGCTACGAGCAGTACTTC